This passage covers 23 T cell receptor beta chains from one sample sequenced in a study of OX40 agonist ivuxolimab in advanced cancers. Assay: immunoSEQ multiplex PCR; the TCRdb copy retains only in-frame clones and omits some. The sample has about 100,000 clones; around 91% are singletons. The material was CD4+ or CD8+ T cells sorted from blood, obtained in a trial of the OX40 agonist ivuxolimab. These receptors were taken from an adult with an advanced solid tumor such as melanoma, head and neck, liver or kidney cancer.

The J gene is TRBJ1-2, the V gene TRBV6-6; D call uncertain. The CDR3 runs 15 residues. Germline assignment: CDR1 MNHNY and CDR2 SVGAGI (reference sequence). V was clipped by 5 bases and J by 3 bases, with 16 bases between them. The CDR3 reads CASSSVNRGDYGYTF. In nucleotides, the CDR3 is TGTGCCAGCAGTAGCGTTAACCGGGGAGACTATGGCTACACCTTC.

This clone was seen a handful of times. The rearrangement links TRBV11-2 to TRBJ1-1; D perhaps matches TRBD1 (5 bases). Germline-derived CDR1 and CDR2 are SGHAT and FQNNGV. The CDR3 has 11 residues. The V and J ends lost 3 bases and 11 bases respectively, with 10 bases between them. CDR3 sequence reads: CASSLGLSAFF. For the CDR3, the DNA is TGTGCCAGCAGCTTGGGACTGTCGGCTTTCTTT.

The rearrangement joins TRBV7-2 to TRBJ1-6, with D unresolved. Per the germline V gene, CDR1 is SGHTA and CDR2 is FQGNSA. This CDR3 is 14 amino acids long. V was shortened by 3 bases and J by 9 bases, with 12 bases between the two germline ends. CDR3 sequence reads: CASSFPREGSPLHF. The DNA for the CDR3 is TGTGCCAGCAGCTTTCCCCGGGAGGGTTCACCCCTCCACTTT.

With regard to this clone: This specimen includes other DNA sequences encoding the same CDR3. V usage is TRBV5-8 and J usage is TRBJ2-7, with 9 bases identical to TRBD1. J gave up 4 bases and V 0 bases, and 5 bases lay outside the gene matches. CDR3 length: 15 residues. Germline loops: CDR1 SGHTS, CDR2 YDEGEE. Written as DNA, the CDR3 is TGTGCCAGCAGCTTGGGTGGGACAGGGCTGTACGAGCAGTACTTC. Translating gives CASSLGGTGLYEQYF.

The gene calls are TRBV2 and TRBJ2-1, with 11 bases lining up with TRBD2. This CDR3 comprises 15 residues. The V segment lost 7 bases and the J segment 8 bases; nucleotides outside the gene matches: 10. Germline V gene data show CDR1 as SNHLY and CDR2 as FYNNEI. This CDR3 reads CASKIAGGPRDEQFF. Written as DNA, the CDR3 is TGTGCCAGCAAAATAGCGGGGGGGCCTCGCGATGAGCAGTTCTTC.

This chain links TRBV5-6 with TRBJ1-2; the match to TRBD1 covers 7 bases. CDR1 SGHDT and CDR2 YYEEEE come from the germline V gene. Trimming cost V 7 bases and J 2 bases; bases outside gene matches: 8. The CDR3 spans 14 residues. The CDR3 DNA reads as TGTGCCAGCCGTCCTAGGGGGCAAAACTATGGCTACACCTTC. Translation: CASRPRGQNYGYTF. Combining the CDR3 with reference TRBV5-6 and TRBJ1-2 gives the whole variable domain DAGVTQSPTHLIKTRGQQVTLRCSPKSGHDTVSWYQQALGQGPQFIFQYYEEEERQRGNFPDRFSGHQFPNYSSELNVNALLLGDSALYLCASRPRGQNYGYTFGSGTRLTVV.

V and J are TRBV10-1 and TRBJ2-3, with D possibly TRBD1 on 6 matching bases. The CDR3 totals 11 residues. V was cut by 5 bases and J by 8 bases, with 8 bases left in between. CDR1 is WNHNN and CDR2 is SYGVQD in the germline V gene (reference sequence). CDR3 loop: CASSLGGTQYF. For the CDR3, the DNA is TGCGCCAGCAGTTTAGGGGGTACGCAGTATTTT.

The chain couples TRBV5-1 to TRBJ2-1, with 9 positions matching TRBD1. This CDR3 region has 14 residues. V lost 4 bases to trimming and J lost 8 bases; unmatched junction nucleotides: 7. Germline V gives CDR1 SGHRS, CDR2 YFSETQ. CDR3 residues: CASSPPGQGYEQFF. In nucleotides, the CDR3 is TGCGCCAGCAGCCCGCCGGGACAGGGCTATGAGCAGTTCTTC.

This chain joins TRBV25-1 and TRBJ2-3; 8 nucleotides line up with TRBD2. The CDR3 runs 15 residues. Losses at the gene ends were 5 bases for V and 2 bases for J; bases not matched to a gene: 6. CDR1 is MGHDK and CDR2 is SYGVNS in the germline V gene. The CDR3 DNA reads TGTGCCAGCAGTAAGCTAGCGGGCCTCACAGATACGCAGTATTTT. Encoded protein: CASSKLAGLTDTQYF.

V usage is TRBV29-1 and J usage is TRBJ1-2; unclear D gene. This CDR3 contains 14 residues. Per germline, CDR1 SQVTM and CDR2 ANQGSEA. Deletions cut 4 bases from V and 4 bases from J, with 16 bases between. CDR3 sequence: CSVGPRNGIYGYTF. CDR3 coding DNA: TGCAGCGTTGGACCCCGTAATGGGATCTATGGCTACACCTTC.

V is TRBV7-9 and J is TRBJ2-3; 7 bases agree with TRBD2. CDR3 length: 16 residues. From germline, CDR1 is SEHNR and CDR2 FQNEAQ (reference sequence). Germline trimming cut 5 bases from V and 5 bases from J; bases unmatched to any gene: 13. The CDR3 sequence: CASSQSQRGDKDTQYF. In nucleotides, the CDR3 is TGTGCCAGCAGCCAGTCCCAGCGGGGAGACAAAGATACGCAGTATTTT. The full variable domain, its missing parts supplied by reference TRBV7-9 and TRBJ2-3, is DTGVSQNPRHKITKRGQNVTFRCDPISEHNRLYWYRQTLGQGPEFLTYFQNEAQLEKSRLLSDRFSAERPKGSFSTLEIQRTEQGDSAMYLCASSQSQRGDKDTQYFGPGTRLTVL.

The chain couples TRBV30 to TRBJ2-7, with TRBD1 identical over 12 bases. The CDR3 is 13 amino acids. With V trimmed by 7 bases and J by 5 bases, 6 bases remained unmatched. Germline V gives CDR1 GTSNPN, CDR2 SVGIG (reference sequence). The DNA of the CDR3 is TGTGCCTCCGGGGGGGACAGGGGGCACGAGCAGTACTTC. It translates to CASGGDRGHEQYF.

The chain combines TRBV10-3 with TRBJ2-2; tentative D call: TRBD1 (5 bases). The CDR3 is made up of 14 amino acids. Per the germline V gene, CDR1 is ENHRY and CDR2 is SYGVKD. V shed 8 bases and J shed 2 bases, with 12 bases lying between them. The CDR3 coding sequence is TGTGCCATCTGGGCAGGGTCCAACACCGGGGAGCTGTTTTTT. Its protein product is CAIWAGSNTGELFF.

CDR3 in amino acids: CASSLYKDQPQHF. The CDR3 DNA follows: TGTGCCAGCAGTTTATACAAGGATCAGCCCCAGCATTTT. This chain uses TRBV28 with TRBJ1-5; D remains unclear. Trimming left V 1 base short and J 5 bases short, with 6 bases between. The CDR3 extends over 13 amino acids. In germline, CDR1 is MDHEN, CDR2 SYDVKM.

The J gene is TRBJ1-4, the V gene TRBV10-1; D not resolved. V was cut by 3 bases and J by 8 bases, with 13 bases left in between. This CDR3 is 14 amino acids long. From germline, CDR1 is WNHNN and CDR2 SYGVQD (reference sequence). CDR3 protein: CASSETPRREKLFF. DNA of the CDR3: TGCGCCAGCAGTGAAACACCCAGGCGGGAAAAACTGTTTTTT.

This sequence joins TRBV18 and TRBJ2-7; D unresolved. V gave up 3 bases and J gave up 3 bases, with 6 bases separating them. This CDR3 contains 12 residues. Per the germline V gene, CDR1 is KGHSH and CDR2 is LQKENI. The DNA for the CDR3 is TGTGCCAGCTCACCGGGCTTCTACGAGCAGTACTTC. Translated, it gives CASSPGFYEQYF.

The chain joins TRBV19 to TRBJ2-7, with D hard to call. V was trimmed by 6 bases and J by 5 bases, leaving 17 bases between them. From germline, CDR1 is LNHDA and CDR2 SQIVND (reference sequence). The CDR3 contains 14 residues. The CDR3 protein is CASSPSWIFDEQYF. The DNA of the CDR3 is TGTGCCAGTAGCCCCAGCTGGATATTCGACGAGCAGTACTTC.

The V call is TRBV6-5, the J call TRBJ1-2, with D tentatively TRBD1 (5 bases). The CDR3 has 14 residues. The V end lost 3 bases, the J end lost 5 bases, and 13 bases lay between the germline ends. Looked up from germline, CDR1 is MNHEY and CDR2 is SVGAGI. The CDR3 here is CASSYYQGRYGYTF. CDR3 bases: TGTGCCAGCAGTTATTACCAGGGACGGTATGGCTACACCTTC.

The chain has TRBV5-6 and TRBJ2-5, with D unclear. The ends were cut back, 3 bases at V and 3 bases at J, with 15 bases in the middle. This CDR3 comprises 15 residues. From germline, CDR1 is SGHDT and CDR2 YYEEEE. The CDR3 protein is CASSSILGREETQYF. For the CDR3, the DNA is TGTGCCAGCAGCTCAATATTGGGTAGAGAAGAGACCCAGTACTTC.

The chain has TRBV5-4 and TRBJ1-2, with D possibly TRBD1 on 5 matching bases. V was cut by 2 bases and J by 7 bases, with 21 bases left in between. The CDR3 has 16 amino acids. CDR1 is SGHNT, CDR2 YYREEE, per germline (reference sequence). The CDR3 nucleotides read TGTGCCAGCAGCTTCCCCGGTGGTCCAGGGATTGGTGGCTACACCTTC. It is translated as CASSFPGGPGIGGYTF. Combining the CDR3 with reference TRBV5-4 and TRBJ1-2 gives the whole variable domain ETGVTQSPTHLIKTRGQQVTLRCSSQSGHNTVSWYQQALGQGPQFIFQYYREEENGRGNFPPRFSGLQFPNYSSELNVNALELDDSALYLCASSFPGGPGIGGYTFGSGTRLTVV.

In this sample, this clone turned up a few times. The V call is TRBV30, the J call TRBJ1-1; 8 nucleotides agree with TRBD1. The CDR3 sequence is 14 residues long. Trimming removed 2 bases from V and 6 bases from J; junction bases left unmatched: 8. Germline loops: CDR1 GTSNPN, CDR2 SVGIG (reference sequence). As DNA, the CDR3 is TGTGCCTGGAGTCCACGGACAGGGCGTCCTGAAGCTTTCTTT. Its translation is CAWSPRTGRPEAFF.

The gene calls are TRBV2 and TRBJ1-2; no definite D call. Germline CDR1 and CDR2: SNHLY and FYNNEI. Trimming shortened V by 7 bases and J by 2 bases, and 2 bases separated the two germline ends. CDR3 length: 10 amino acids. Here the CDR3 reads CASMNYGYTF. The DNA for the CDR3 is TGTGCCAGCATGAACTATGGCTACACCTTC. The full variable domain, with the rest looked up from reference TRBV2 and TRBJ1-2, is EPEVTQTPSHQVTQMGQEVILRCVPISNHLYFYWYRQILGQKVEFLVSFYNNEISEKSEIFDDQFSVERPDGSNFTLKIRSTKLEDSAMYFCASMNYGYTFGSGTRLTVV.

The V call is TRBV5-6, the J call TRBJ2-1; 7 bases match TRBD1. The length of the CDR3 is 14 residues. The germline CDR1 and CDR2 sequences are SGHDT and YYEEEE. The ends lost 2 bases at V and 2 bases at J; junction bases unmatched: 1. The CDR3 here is CASSLGTAYNEQFF. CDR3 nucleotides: TGTGCCAGCAGCTTAGGGACAGCCTACAATGAGCAGTTCTTC.